This TCR beta chain was recovered during a study of T cells in localized non-small cell lung cancer. Method: immunoSEQ multiplex PCR; TCRdb's copy keeps in-frame clones and lacks some. The data show over 45,000 clones, around 87% seen once. Notes on the study in general: Only one tumor region was sequenced, so heterogeneity remains possible. Measurement of T cell clonality placed uninvolved adjacent lung highest, above the level in tumor. In adjacent lung appeared a median around 60 of the top 100 tumor clones. In the blood, greater T cell density corresponded to longer overall survival.

Trimming removed 0 bases at V and 4 bases at J, with 15 bases between. CDR1 is MNHEY, CDR2 SVGAGI, per germline. This CDR3 region has 16 residues. As to this clone: The antigen is not known.

The sequencing here drew on PBMCs, taken before any cancer treatment. V and J are TRBV6-5 and TRBJ1-2; the D gene is possibly TRBD1 (5 bases). The sequence was obtained from a female donor with stage II lung adenocarcinoma. Written as DNA, the CDR3 is TGTGCCAGCAGTTACTCGGAGGGGTCGAGCATCTATGGCTACACCTTC. It codes for CASSYSEGSSIYGYTF.